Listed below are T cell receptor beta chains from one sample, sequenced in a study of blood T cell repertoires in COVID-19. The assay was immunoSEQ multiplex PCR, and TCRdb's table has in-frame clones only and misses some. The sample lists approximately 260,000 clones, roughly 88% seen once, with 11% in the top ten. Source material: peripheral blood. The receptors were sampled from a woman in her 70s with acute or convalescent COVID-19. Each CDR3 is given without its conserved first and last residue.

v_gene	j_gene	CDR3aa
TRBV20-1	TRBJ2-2	SASARGGRELF
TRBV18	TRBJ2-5	ASSPGGGETQY
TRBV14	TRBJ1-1	ASSQVLATGMI
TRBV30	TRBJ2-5	AWSVGPTRGAETQY
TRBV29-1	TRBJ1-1	SVSVVGATEAF
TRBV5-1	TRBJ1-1	ASYSRGSTGGNTEAF
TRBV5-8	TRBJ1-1	ASSLKGTVNTEAF
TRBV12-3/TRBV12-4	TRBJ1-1	ASSLQGPQAF
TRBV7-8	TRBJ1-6	ASSLEGRVNSPLH
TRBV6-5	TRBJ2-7	ASRGLAGDEQY
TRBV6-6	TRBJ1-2	ASSYSHQGANYGYT
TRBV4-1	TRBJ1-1	ASSQGAGVTEAF
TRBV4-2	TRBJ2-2	ASSQVEGADGELF
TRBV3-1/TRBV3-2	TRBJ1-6	ASSQREQRGSPLH
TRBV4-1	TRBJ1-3	ASSQGRVTGNTIY
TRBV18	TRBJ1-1	ASSPGQLSGSEAF
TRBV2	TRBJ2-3	ASSEAGGRATQY
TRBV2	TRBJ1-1	ASGRQGLAEAF
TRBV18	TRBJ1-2	ASSPSTGDYGYT
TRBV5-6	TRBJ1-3	ASSLVGQAYTIY
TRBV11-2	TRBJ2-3	ASSRQNSATDTQY
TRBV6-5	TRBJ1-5	ASTEGGNQPQH
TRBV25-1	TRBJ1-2	ASSESGTGGFRYGYT
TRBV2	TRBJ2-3	ASRAGGQSNTQY
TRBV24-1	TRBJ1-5	ATSDSTHQPQH
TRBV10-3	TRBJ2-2	ATSRGDTGELF
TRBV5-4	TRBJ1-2	ASSLNARGRERYT
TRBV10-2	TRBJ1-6	ASSDVDAAAPLH
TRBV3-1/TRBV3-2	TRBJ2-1	ASSHSGGRYNEQF
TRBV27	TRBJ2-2	ASRRPGTGELF
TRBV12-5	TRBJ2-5	ASGGQYQETQY
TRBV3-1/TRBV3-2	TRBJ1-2	ASSQIRGNYGYT
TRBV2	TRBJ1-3	ASSVPGDLGPSGNTIY
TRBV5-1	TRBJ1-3	ASSEGTGGRNTIY
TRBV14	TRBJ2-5	ASRRSGETQY
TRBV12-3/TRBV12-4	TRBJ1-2	ASSPSGSYGYT
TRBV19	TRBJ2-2	ASSLTGLASGELF
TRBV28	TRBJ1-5	ASRVGGIHQPQH
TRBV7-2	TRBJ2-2	ASSLRPPRGGIAGELF
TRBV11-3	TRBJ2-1	ASSSSGQGSEQF
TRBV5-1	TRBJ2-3	ASSSLTGAADTQY
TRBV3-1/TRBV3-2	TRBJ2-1	ASSQEGGTATGF
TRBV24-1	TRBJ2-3	ATSDQGLAASTDTQY
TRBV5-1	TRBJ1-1	ASSPDTGKTEAF
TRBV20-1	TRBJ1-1	SASRSSPEAF
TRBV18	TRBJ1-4	ASSPARPGTNEKLF
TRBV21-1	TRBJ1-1	ASSKMGESNTEAF
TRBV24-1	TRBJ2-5	ATSERGPRYQETQY
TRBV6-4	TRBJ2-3	ASSLLAGIGDTQY
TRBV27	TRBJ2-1	ASSLDRRGYNEQF
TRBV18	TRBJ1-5	ASSLGQGGQPQH
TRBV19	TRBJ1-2	ASSIQVARANYGYT
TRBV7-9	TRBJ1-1	ASSRDNWGTEAF
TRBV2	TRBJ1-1	ASSVLSEAF